Included here is one T cell receptor beta chain sequence, with context. Its antigen is as yet unknown. The sample comes from a study of CD8+CD57+ T cells in acquired aplastic anemia. Study overall: CD4+ and CD8+ cells, once sorted, gave DNA averaging 3.2 ug. The study's findings and limits: Simpson's diversity of CD8+ cells was not significantly different in patients compared with controls. Patients shared 25 to 35 CD8+ CDR3 sequences with controls.

It was patients with CD8+CD57+ cell expansion by flow cytometry who were chosen for sequencing. Germline loops: CDR1 ENHRY, CDR2 SYGVKD. The CDR3 spans 13 residues. V was pared by 6 bases and J by 1 base, with 0 bases of the junction left unmatched. According to the study, genomic DNA was the template for TCR beta VDJ and CDR3 profiling. TCRdb reprocessed the reads via MiXCR and lists one record per CDR3 protein. This table holds about 160,000 distinct CDR3 sequences, about 70% found once. The clonotype was recovered from a human donor with aplastic anemia. The rearrangement links TRBV10-3 to TRBJ2-5; 9 bases align to TRBD2. The material sequenced was sorted CD4+, CD8+, or CD8+CD57+ T cells (not recorded which) from PBMCs. CDR3 protein: CAIRTSGQETQYF. As DNA, the CDR3 is TGTGCCATCAGGACTAGCGGCCAAGAGACCCAGTACTTC.